The 22 T cell receptor beta chains below all came from one sample that was sequenced in a study of patients and donors after allogeneic stem cell transplantation. In TCRdb, the RT-PCR reads were re-called with MiXCR into one record per CDR3 protein. The sample carries some 880,000 distinct CDR3 sequences, 15% to 20% recorded once. Sequencing was performed on blood, either unsorted or a sorted T cell fraction (not recorded which). These receptors all come from a human donor who was either an allogeneic HSCT recipient or a stem cell or donor lymphocyte infusion donor (not recorded which). It is not recorded whose cells these are; they may come from a transplant donor.

This chain connects TRBV18 to TRBJ2-2; the D is unclear. V was cut by 0 bases and J by 3 bases, with 5 bases left in between. Germline V gives CDR1 KGHSH, CDR2 LQKENI. The CDR3 runs to 14 residues. The CDR3 loop reads CASSPPRYTGELFF. CDR3 DNA sequence: TGTGCCAGCTCACCACCCAGATACACCGGGGAGCTGTTTTTT.

This clonotype was seen many times. The chain links TRBV5-1 to TRBJ2-7; the D is unclear. The V and J ends lost 0 bases and 4 bases respectively, with 8 bases between them. The germline gives CDR1 SGHRS, CDR2 YFSETQ. The CDR3 covers 13 residues. CDR3 protein: CASSLGREYEQYF. The CDR3 bases are TGCGCCAGCAGCTTGGGTCGCGAGTACGAGCAGTACTTC.

This clonotype was counted only a few times. V is TRBV7-2 and J is TRBJ1-4; TRBD1 might be the D (6 bases). This CDR3 comprises 16 residues. The V gene's germline CDR1 is SGHTA and CDR2 FQGNSA. V was pared by 0 bases and J by 10 bases, with 18 bases between. The CDR3 spells CASSLALVGKGGKLFF. In nucleotides, the CDR3 is TGTGCCAGCAGCTTAGCGCTCGTAGGGAAAGGGGGAAAACTGTTTTTT. The whole variable domain, filled in from reference TRBV7-2 and TRBJ1-4, reads GAGVSQSPSNKVTEKGKDVELRCDPISGHTALYWYRQSLGQGLEFLIYFQGNSAPDKSGLPSDRFSAERTGGSVSTLTIQRTQQEDSAVYLCASSLALVGKGGKLFFGSGTQLSVL.

The J gene is TRBJ2-1, the V gene TRBV15; D remains ambiguous. Germline V lookup: CDR1 LNHNV, CDR2 YYDKDF (reference sequence). V dropped 6 bases and J dropped 9 bases, with 15 bases sitting between them. This CDR3 has 13 amino acids. The DNA for the CDR3 is TGTGCCACCAGTCGTACACCGGCTGGTGAGCAGTTCTTC. This gives the protein CATSRTPAGEQFF.

The J gene is TRBJ2-3, the V gene TRBV5-4, with no clear D. The CDR3 sequence is 14 residues long. Germline V gene sequence: CDR1 SGHNT, CDR2 YYREEE (reference sequence). The V gene lost 2 bases and the J gene lost 1 base, with 8 bases spanning the gap. This chain's CDR3 is CASSFNAGTDTQYF. In nucleotides, the CDR3 is TGTGCCAGCAGCTTCAATGCAGGCACAGATACGCAGTATTTT. Based on the CDR3 plus reference TRBV5-4 and TRBJ2-3, the full variable domain is ETGVTQSPTHLIKTRGQQVTLRCSSQSGHNTVSWYQQALGQGPQFIFQYYREEENGRGNFPPRFSGLQFPNYSSELNVNALELDDSALYLCASSFNAGTDTQYFGPGTRLTVL.

The sample holds a few counts of this clonotype. The V gene is TRBV7-8, the J gene TRBJ2-5, with D possibly being TRBD1 (5 bases). This CDR3 comprises 13 residues. V was trimmed by 4 bases and J by 3 bases, leaving 9 bases between them. The germline CDR1 and CDR2 sequences are SGHVS and FQNEAQ. CDR3 coding DNA: TGTGCCAGCAGCTCCTCAGGGAAAGAGACCCAGTACTTC. It yields the protein CASSSSGKETQYF. The variable domain in full, completed from reference TRBV7-8 and TRBJ2-5, reads GAGVSQSPRYKVAKRGQDVALRCDPISGHVSLFWYQQALGQGPEFLTYFQNEAQLDKSGLPSDRFFAERPEGSVSTLKIQRTQQEDSAVYLCASSSSGKETQYFGPGTRLLVL.

The rearrangement joins TRBV12-3 or TRBV12-4 to TRBJ2-7; the D is unclear. V shed 5 bases and J shed 3 bases, with 11 bases lying between them. This CDR3 has 13 residues. The DNA of the CDR3 is TGTGCCAGCAGTCCCGACGTAGGCTACGAGCAGTACTTC. As protein: CASSPDVGYEQYF.

This clonotype was seen at least ten times. The chain combines TRBV12-3 or TRBV12-4 with TRBJ1-6; D is perhaps TRBD1 (6 bases). CDR3 size: 14 residues. Trimming took off 2 bases at V and 8 bases at J, with 10 bases between the two ends. The CDR3 DNA follows: TGTGCCAGCAGTTTAAGGCACAGGGATTCACCCCTCCACTTT. It codes for CASSLRHRDSPLHF.

This clonotype was detected a few times. The rearrangement links TRBV5-6 to TRBJ2-1; D is possibly TRBD2 (6 bases). V lost 1 base and J 2 bases, leaving 13 bases between the germline ends. The germline CDR1 and CDR2 sequences are SGHDT and YYEEEE. CDR3 length: 16 amino acids. The CDR3 DNA reads TGTGCCAGCAGCTTGTATGGGGCGGGGCCCTACAATGAGCAGTTCTTC. Translated: CASSLYGAGPYNEQFF.

The chain joins TRBV6-1 to TRBJ2-2, with 8 nucleotides matching TRBD1. Looked up from germline, CDR1 is MNHNS and CDR2 is SASEGT. The CDR3 length is 16 residues. With V trimmed by 5 bases and J by 2 bases, 7 bases remained unmatched. CDR3 in amino acids: CASSLTGGSNTGELFF. CDR3 DNA: TGTGCCAGCAGTCTCACAGGGGGGAGTAACACCGGGGAGCTGTTTTTT.

This clonotype has ten or more counts. This chain uses TRBV12-3 or TRBV12-4 with TRBJ1-2; D remains unclear. The ends were cut back, 3 bases at V and 6 bases at J, with 5 bases in the middle. CDR3 size: 11 residues. The CDR3 sequence is CASSFGHGYTF. The CDR3 DNA reads TGTGCCAGCAGTTTTGGCCATGGCTACACCTTC.

The chain uses TRBV25-1 and TRBJ2-7; 9 nucleotides agree with TRBD2. The length of the CDR3 is 16 residues. Germline CDR1 MGHDK, CDR2 SYGVNS. V shed 3 bases, J shed 0 bases, and the junction held 6 bases outside the gene matches. CDR3 region: CASSDPSGDLSYEQYF. The CDR3 DNA reads TGTGCCAGCAGTGATCCTAGCGGGGACCTCTCCTACGAGCAGTACTTC.

V is TRBV10-3 and J is TRBJ1-2; 7 positions agree with TRBD1. The J segment lost 4 bases and the V segment lost 0 bases, leaving 2 bases of the junction unmatched. The CDR3 spans 14 residues. The germline gives CDR1 ENHRY, CDR2 SYGVKD. CDR3 nucleotide sequence: TGTGCCATCAGTGAGTCGGACAGGTCCTATGGCTACACCTTC. Translating gives CAISESDRSYGYTF.

The genes are TRBV7-8 and TRBJ2-3; D is perhaps TRBD2 (6 bases). Germline V gene lookup returns CDR1 SGHVS and CDR2 FQNEAQ. V lost 2 bases, J lost 4 bases, and 19 bases lay in between. The CDR3 totals 17 residues. The CDR3 nucleotides read TGTGCCAGCAGCTTATGGGACTCAAGGTTTGTTGCAGATACGCAGTATTTT. This codes for CASSLWDSRFVADTQYF.

This clonotype has more than one count but fewer than ten. V is TRBV5-1 and J is TRBJ2-4; TRBD2 matches at 14 bases. Per the germline V gene, CDR1 is SGHRS and CDR2 is YFSETQ. The ends lost 1 base at V and 2 bases at J; junction bases unmatched: 8. The CDR3 totals 19 residues. The CDR3: CASSLFGTSGSLTKNIQYF. CDR3 sequence (DNA): TGCGCCAGCAGCTTGTTTGGGACTAGCGGGAGTCTGACCAAAAACATTCAGTACTTC.

In this sample, this clonotype turned up a few times. The J gene is TRBJ1-2, the V gene TRBV7-3; D is ambiguous. The CDR3 runs to 14 residues. The V gene lost 2 bases and the J gene lost 3 bases, with 10 bases spanning the gap. The germline V gene has CDR1 SGHTA and CDR2 FQGTGA. Written as DNA, the CDR3 is TGTGCCAGCAGCTTATCGGGAACCCACTATGGCTACACCTTC. Protein sequence: CASSLSGTHYGYTF.

The chain is built from TRBV10-3 and TRBJ1-5; no reliable D call. The CDR3 is 14 amino acids. The ends were cut back, 4 bases at V and 3 bases at J, with 10 bases in the middle. Germline CDR1 is ENHRY and CDR2 is SYGVKD. CDR3 amino acids: CAISGGSNNQPQHF. The DNA for the CDR3 is TGTGCCATCAGTGGGGGTTCCAACAATCAGCCCCAGCATTTT.

V and J are TRBV7-6 and TRBJ1-5; perhaps TRBD1 as D (5 bases). Germline CDR1 is SGHVS and CDR2 is FNYEAQ. The CDR3 runs 16 residues. V lost 0 bases and J lost 1, with 10 bases in between. CDR3 sequence (DNA): TGTGCCAGCAGCTTAGCCATGGGGCCGAGCAATCAGCCCCAGCATTTT. Its protein is CASSLAMGPSNQPQHF.

The chain combines TRBV25-1 with TRBJ1-3; 7 bases match TRBD1. V gave up 7 bases and J gave up 2 bases; unmatched junction bases: 5. The CDR3 is made up of 14 amino acids. The germline gives CDR1 MGHDK, CDR2 SYGVNS. CDR3 sequence: CASTDRVTGNTIYF. In DNA, the CDR3 is TGTGCCAGCACCGACAGGGTGACTGGAAACACCATATATTTT.

This clonotype has at least ten counts. The chain is built from TRBV27 and TRBJ2-1; D call uncertain. Trimming left V 2 bases short and J 4 bases short, with 9 bases between. Germline V gene lookup returns CDR1 MNHEY and CDR2 SMNVEV (reference sequence). The CDR3 has 14 residues. The CDR3 bases are TGTGCCAGCAGTTTAGGCCGTCGATACAATGAGCAGTTCTTC. It translates to CASSLGRRYNEQFF.

This clonotype was seen more than once but under ten times. This rearrangement joins TRBV7-3 to TRBJ1-1; 7 bases match TRBD1. CDR3 length equals 13 residues. Per the germline V gene, CDR1 is SGHTA and CDR2 is FQGTGA. J gave up 9 bases and V 4 bases, and 8 bases lay outside the gene matches. CDR3 residues: CASSYRPGQQAFF. The CDR3 DNA is TGTGCCAGCAGCTACCGACCGGGACAGCAAGCTTTCTTT.

This clonotype was recorded a few times. The CDR3 reads CASSLSRGAADTQYF. The CDR3 region has the DNA TGTGCCAGCAGTTTATCGCGGGGGGCCGCAGATACGCAGTATTTT. J is TRBJ2-3 and V is TRBV12-3 or TRBV12-4; 8 bases map to TRBD2. V dropped 2 bases and J dropped 4; count of bases not matched to a gene: 5. This CDR3 contains 15 residues.